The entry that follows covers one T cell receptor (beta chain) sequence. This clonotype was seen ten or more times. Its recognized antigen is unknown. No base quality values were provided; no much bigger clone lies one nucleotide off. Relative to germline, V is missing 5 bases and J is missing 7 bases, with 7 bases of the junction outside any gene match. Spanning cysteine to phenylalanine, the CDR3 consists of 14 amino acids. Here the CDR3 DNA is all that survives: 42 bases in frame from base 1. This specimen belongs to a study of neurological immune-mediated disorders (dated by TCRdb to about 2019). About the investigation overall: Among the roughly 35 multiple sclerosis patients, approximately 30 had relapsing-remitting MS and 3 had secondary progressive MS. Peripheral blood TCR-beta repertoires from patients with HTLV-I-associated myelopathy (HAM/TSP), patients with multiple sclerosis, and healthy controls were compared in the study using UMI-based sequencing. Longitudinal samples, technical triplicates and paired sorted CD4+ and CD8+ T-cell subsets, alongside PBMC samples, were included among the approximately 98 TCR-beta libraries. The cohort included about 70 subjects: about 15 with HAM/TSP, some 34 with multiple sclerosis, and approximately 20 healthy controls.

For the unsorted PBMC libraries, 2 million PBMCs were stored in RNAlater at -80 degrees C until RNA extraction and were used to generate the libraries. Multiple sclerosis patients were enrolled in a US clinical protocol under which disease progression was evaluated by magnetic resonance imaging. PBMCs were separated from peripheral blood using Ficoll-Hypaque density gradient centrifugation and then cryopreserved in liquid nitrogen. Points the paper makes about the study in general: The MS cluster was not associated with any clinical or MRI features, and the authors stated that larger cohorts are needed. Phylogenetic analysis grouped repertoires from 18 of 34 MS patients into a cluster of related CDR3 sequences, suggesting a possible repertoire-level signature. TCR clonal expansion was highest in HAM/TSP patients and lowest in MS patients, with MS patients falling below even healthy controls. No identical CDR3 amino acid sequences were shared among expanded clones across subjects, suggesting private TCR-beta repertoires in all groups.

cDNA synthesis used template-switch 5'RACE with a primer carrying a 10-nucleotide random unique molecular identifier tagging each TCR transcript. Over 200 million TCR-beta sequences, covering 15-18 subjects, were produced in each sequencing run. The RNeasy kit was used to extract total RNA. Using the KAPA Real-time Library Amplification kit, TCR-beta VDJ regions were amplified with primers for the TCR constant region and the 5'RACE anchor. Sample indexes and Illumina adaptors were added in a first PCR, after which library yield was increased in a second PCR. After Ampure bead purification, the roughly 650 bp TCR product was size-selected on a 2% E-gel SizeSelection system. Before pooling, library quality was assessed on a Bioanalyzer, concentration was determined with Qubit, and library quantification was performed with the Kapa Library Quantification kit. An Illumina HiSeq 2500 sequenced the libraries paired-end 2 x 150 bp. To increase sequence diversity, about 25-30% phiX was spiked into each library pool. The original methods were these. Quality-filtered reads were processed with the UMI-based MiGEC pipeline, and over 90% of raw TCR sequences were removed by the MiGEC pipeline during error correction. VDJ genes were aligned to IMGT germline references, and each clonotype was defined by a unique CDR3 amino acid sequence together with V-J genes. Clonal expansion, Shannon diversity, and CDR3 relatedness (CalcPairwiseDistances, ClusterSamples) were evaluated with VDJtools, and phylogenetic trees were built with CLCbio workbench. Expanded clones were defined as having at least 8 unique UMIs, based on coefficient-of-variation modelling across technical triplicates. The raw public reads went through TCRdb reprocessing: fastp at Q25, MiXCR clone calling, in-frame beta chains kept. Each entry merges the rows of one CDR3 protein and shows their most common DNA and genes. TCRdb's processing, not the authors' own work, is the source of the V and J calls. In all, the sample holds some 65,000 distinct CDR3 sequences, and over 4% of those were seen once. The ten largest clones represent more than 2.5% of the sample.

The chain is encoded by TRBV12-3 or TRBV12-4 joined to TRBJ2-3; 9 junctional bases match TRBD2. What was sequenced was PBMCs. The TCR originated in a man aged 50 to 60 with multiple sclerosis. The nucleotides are TGTGCCAGCAGTGGTAGCGGGGGAGTGAATACGCAGTATTTT. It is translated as CASSGSGGVNTQYF.